This is a list of T cell receptor beta chains from one sample in a study of blood T cell repertoires in COVID-19. Assay used: immunoSEQ multiplex PCR; TCRdb lists only in-frame clones, some missing. This table holds approximately 150,000 clones, just over 90% found once. Sequenced sample: peripheral blood. The receptors were sampled from an older woman with COVID-19, enrolled during active disease. Each CDR3 is given with its conserved first and last residue. Fields, in order: J gene, clone size, V gene, D gene, CDR3 protein, CDR3 DNA. A D gene is named only where the DNA matches it firmly. Clone size, where shown, is once, few, many, or a class for clones that have expanded.

TRBJ2-4,.,TRBV7-9,.,CASSLGLINIQYF,TGTGCCAGCAGCTTAGGACTAATAAACATTCAGTACTTC
TRBJ2-1,.,TRBV6-2/TRBV6-3,TRBD2,CASSLRTGLAGGPLRNEQFF,TGTGCCAGCAGTTTGAGAACCGGGCTAGCGGGGGGGCCCCTTCGGAATGAGCAGTTCTTC
TRBJ2-2,.,TRBV9,.,CASSVVQGVAGELFF,TGTGCCAGCAGCGTAGTACAGGGCGTCGCCGGGGAGCTGTTTTTT
TRBJ2-1,.,TRBV7-9,.,CASSFASSGQFF,TGTGCCAGCAGCTTCGCTTCGTCCGGGCAGTTCTTC
TRBJ1-1,.,TRBV19,.,CASRGGPVNTEAFF,TGTGCCAGTAGGGGGGGACCAGTGAACACTGAAGCTTTCTTT
TRBJ1-2,.,TRBV9,.,CASSALQGHPGGYTF,TGTGCCAGCAGCGCCTTACAGGGCCACCCGGGGGGCTACACCTTC
TRBJ1-3,.,TRBV3-1/TRBV3-2,.,CASSQNLATGNTIYF,TGTGCCAGCAGCCAAAACTTAGCTACTGGAAACACCATATATTTT
TRBJ2-7,once,TRBV7-8,TRBD1,CASSLAGQPYEQYF,TGTGCCAGCAGCTTAGCGGGACAGCCCTACGAGCAGTACTTC
TRBJ1-5,.,TRBV7-9,.,CASSPPGQPQHF,TGTGCCAGCAGCCCCCCCGGTCAGCCCCAGCATTTT
TRBJ1-5,.,TRBV5-6,.,CASSFWGGNQPQHF,TGTGCCAGCAGCTTTTGGGGGGGAAATCAGCCCCAGCATTTT
TRBJ1-1,.,TRBV7-2,TRBD1,CASSPPRGQGNTEAFF,TGTGCCAGCAGCCCTCCACGGGGACAGGGAAACACTGAAGCTTTCTTT
TRBJ2-7,.,TRBV6-4,.,CASSDAFRDCYEQYF,TGTGCCAGCAGTGACGCTTTCAGGGATTGCTACGAGCAGTACTTC
TRBJ1-1,.,TRBV6-6,.,CASSSRVTEAFF,TGTGCCAGCAGTAGCAGGGTAACTGAAGCTTTCTTT
TRBJ1-2,.,TRBV18,.,CASSSVGRGDGYTF,TGTGCCAGCTCATCTGTGGGGCGCGGTGATGGCTACACCTTC
TRBJ1-1,.,TRBV21-1,.,CASSKESGRGNTEAFF,TGTGCCAGCAGCAAAGAGTCGGGAAGAGGGAACACTGAAGCTTTCTTT